The clone carrying this T cell receptor beta chain appeared a few times. Its matching antigen is unknown. This sample stems from a study of identical twins. Points from the study as a whole: Out-of-frame alpha sequences shared by twins were enriched for low generation probability. Invariant T cells like MAIT and iNKT could partly confound the zero-insertion analyses.

Unique molecular identifiers were present on cDNA, and template switching added a universal primer site. TCRdb ran MiXCR on the 5' RACE reads and lists one entry per CDR3 protein. The repertoire holds a few hundred thousand distinct CDR3 sequences, with 8% to 9.5% as singletons. Germline V gene lookup returns CDR1 LNHDA and CDR2 SQIVND (reference sequence). The CDR3 is 15 amino acids. The V end lost 2 bases, the J end lost 4 bases, and 12 bases lay between the germline ends. A further study also used this sample, focusing on yellow fever vaccine responses in identical twins.

The sequenced sample was CD8+ T cells sorted from blood. The chain has TRBV19 and TRBJ2-1; tentative D call: TRBD2 (6 bases). The TCR originated in a woman in her late teens or twenties in good health. This chain's CDR3 is CASSISRESYNEQFF. CDR3 DNA: TGTGCCAGTAGTATATCTCGGGAGTCGTACAATGAGCAGTTCTTC. The variable domain in full, completed from reference TRBV19 and TRBJ2-1, reads DGGITQSPKYLFRKEGQNVTLSCEQNLNHDAMYWYRQDPGQGLRLIYYSQIVNDFQKGDIAEGYSVSREKKESFPLTVTSAQKNPTAFYLCASSISRESYNEQFFGPGTRLTVL.